The rows below give T cell receptor beta chains drawn from one sample of a study of post-analysis software for immune sequencing data. MiXCR, applied by TCRdb to the PCR reads, yields one record per CDR3 protein. This table has almost 700,000 distinct CDR3 sequences, 55% to 60% appearing once. The sample was blood. The receptor set was obtained from a girl aged 2 to 9 with multiple sclerosis. The CDR3 runs from the conserved cysteine through the conserved F or W. The order of the fields is D gene, V gene, clone size, J gene, CDR3 DNA, CDR3 protein. A D gene is named only where the DNA matches it firmly. Some rows have no size entry. The others give once, few or many, or a class for an expanded clone.

d_gene: .
v_gene: TRBV7-2
abundance: .
j_gene: TRBJ2-1
CDR3nt: TGTGCCAGCAGCTTAGTTGCCTCAGGTTTGGAGCAGTTCTTC
CDR3aa: CASSLVASGLEQFF

d_gene: .
v_gene: TRBV9
abundance: .
j_gene: TRBJ2-7
CDR3nt: TGTGCCAGCAGCGTAGAATCGGCGATTGCCTACGAGCAGTACTTC
CDR3aa: CASSVESAIAYEQYF

d_gene: TRBD2
v_gene: TRBV12-3/TRBV12-4
abundance: once
j_gene: TRBJ2-1
CDR3nt: TGTGCCGGCAGCTCAAGACTAGCGGGATACAATGAGCAGTTCTTC
CDR3aa: CAGSSRLAGYNEQFF

d_gene: .
v_gene: TRBV7-9
abundance: .
j_gene: TRBJ2-1
CDR3nt: TGTGCCAGCAGCCCGATTTCGACAGTAGTGCAGTTCTTC
CDR3aa: CASSPISTVVQFF

d_gene: .
v_gene: TRBV12-3/TRBV12-4
abundance: .
j_gene: TRBJ1-2
CDR3nt: TGTGCCAGCAGTCCCAGCCGGTGGTACGGCTACACCTTC
CDR3aa: CASSPSRWYGYTF

d_gene: .
v_gene: TRBV12-3/TRBV12-4
abundance: .
j_gene: TRBJ1-5
CDR3nt: TGTGCCAGCAGTTTATACCCATGGCCCAATCAGCCCCAGCATTTT
CDR3aa: CASSLYPWPNQPQHF

d_gene: .
v_gene: TRBV20-1
abundance: .
j_gene: TRBJ2-3
CDR3nt: TGCAGTGCTAGAGGGCCTGCCACAGATACGCAGTATTTT
CDR3aa: CSARGPATDTQYF

d_gene: .
v_gene: TRBV20-1
abundance: .
j_gene: TRBJ1-2
CDR3nt: TGCAGTGCCGGGAGACAGTCAACTGGTAGCTATGGCTACACCTTC
CDR3aa: CSAGRQSTGSYGYTF

d_gene: TRBD1
v_gene: TRBV20-1
abundance: .
j_gene: TRBJ2-7
CDR3nt: TGCAGTGCTAGAGAGACAGGGGCTAACGAGCAGTACTTC
CDR3aa: CSARETGANEQYF

d_gene: TRBD2
v_gene: TRBV9
abundance: .
j_gene: TRBJ2-1
CDR3nt: TGTGCCAGCAGCGTAGGTAGCGGGGGGGCCAAAAGGGATGAGCAGTTCTTC
CDR3aa: CASSVGSGGAKRDEQFF

d_gene: .
v_gene: TRBV20-1
abundance: .
j_gene: TRBJ2-7
CDR3nt: TGCAGTGCTAGAGTGAGGGGGGGCGGATCGTACGAGCAGTACTTC
CDR3aa: CSARVRGGGSYEQYF

d_gene: TRBD2
v_gene: TRBV12-3/TRBV12-4
abundance: .
j_gene: TRBJ2-5
CDR3nt: TGTGCCAGCAGCCGCCGACTAGCGGGGGGGCTTGGGGAGACCCAGTACTTC
CDR3aa: CASSRRLAGGLGETQYF

d_gene: TRBD2
v_gene: TRBV7-2
abundance: few
j_gene: TRBJ2-6
CDR3nt: TGTGCCAGCAGCCCGGGACTAGCGGGGGGGAAGAGGGCCAACGTCCTGACTTTC
CDR3aa: CASSPGLAGGKRANVLTF

d_gene: .
v_gene: TRBV5-1
abundance: many
j_gene: TRBJ2-7
CDR3nt: TGCGCCAGCAGCTTGGGACAGGTTTCCTACGAGCAGTACTTC
CDR3aa: CASSLGQVSYEQYF

d_gene: TRBD2
v_gene: TRBV11-2
abundance: .
j_gene: TRBJ2-3
CDR3nt: TGTGCCAGCAGCTCCCTTAGCGGGAGGGCCGCGGATACGCAGTATTTT
CDR3aa: CASSSLSGRAADTQYF

d_gene: .
v_gene: TRBV7-2
abundance: few
j_gene: TRBJ1-2
CDR3nt: TGTGCCAGCCAGATAAACTATGGCTACACTTTC
CDR3aa: CASQINYGYTF

d_gene: .
v_gene: TRBV29-1
abundance: .
j_gene: TRBJ1-2
CDR3nt: TGCAGCGTTGCGGGCAGTCCCATGGGCGGCTACACCTTC
CDR3aa: CSVAGSPMGGYTF

d_gene: .
v_gene: TRBV19
abundance: .
j_gene: TRBJ2-7
CDR3nt: TGTGCCAGTAGGGCCTCGACAACTACCTACGAGCAGTACTTC
CDR3aa: CASRASTTTYEQYF

d_gene: TRBD1
v_gene: TRBV29-1
abundance: .
j_gene: TRBJ2-5
CDR3nt: TGCAGCGTTGAAGTCCCGGACAGGGAACAAGAGACCCAGTACTTC
CDR3aa: CSVEVPDREQETQYF

d_gene: TRBD2
v_gene: TRBV5-1
abundance: .
j_gene: TRBJ2-1
CDR3nt: TGCGCCAGCAGCTGGGTTAGCGGGACTCTTACGGCGGAGCAGTTCTTC
CDR3aa: CASSWVSGTLTAEQFF

d_gene: TRBD1
v_gene: TRBV11-2
abundance: .
j_gene: TRBJ1-1
CDR3nt: TGTGCCAGCAGCTTCATATCCGGGACAGACCCTGAAGCTTTCTTT
CDR3aa: CASSFISGTDPEAFF

d_gene: .
v_gene: TRBV7-9
abundance: .
j_gene: TRBJ1-2
CDR3nt: TGTGCCAGCAGCATGGGGGGCTCGTCCTATGGCTACACCTTC
CDR3aa: CASSMGGSSYGYTF

d_gene: TRBD1
v_gene: TRBV19
abundance: .
j_gene: TRBJ1-5
CDR3nt: TGTGCCAGTAGTCCACAGGGGGCCCTTCAGCCCCAGCATTTT
CDR3aa: CASSPQGALQPQHF

d_gene: TRBD1
v_gene: TRBV29-1
abundance: .
j_gene: TRBJ1-2
CDR3nt: TGCAGCGTTGCTAAACTAGAGGGGGCGCGGTATGGCTACACCTTC
CDR3aa: CSVAKLEGARYGYTF

d_gene: TRBD1
v_gene: TRBV20-1
abundance: once
j_gene: TRBJ1-2
CDR3nt: TGCAGTGCTAGACATCCGGACAGGGGACCCTATGGCTACACCTTC
CDR3aa: CSARHPDRGPYGYTF

d_gene: TRBD2
v_gene: TRBV4-3
abundance: .
j_gene: TRBJ2-1
CDR3nt: TGCGCCAGCAGCCAAGATCGGCCCCCGGGGGGCAATGAGCAGTTCTTC
CDR3aa: CASSQDRPPGGNEQFF

d_gene: TRBD2
v_gene: TRBV12-3/TRBV12-4
abundance: .
j_gene: TRBJ2-3
CDR3nt: TGTGCCAGCAGTAATAGCGGGAGCACAGATGCGCAGTATTTT
CDR3aa: CASSNSGSTDAQYF

d_gene: TRBD1
v_gene: TRBV10-3
abundance: few
j_gene: TRBJ1-2
CDR3nt: TGTGCCATCAGTGTCAGAGACAGGGGACTATATGGCTACACCTTC
CDR3aa: CAISVRDRGLYGYTF

d_gene: .
v_gene: TRBV29-1
abundance: few
j_gene: TRBJ2-1
CDR3nt: TGCAGCGTTAATACGAGGGGGGAGCAGTTCTTC
CDR3aa: CSVNTRGEQFF

d_gene: TRBD2
v_gene: TRBV2
abundance: .
j_gene: TRBJ2-7
CDR3nt: TGTGCCAGCAAACTAGCGGGAGAAGGATACGAGCAGTACTTC
CDR3aa: CASKLAGEGYEQYF

d_gene: TRBD2
v_gene: TRBV29-1
abundance: .
j_gene: TRBJ2-5
CDR3nt: TGCAGCGTTGAACGGGGGGTCTCGGAGACCCAGTACTTC
CDR3aa: CSVERGVSETQYF

d_gene: .
v_gene: TRBV10-1
abundance: .
j_gene: TRBJ1-5
CDR3nt: TGCGCCAGCAGTGATACCAACCAGCCCCAGCATTTT
CDR3aa: CASSDTNQPQHF

d_gene: .
v_gene: TRBV12-5
abundance: few
j_gene: TRBJ1-2
CDR3nt: TGTGCTAGTGGTTTGAGCCCCATCTATGGCTACACCTTC
CDR3aa: CASGLSPIYGYTF

d_gene: TRBD2
v_gene: TRBV11-2
abundance: .
j_gene: TRBJ2-3
CDR3nt: TGTGCCAGCAGCTTAGAAGGAAGCGGGGGGGCTGCAGATACGCAGTATTTT
CDR3aa: CASSLEGSGGAADTQYF

d_gene: .
v_gene: TRBV20-1
abundance: .
j_gene: TRBJ2-7
CDR3nt: TGCAGTGCTAGGTGGAGGGGCCTACACTACGAGCAGTACTTC
CDR3aa: CSARWRGLHYEQYF

d_gene: TRBD2
v_gene: TRBV6-6
abundance: .
j_gene: TRBJ2-1
CDR3nt: TGTGCCAGCAGTTACTCGTCGCTAGCGGGAGAAGTCAATGAGCAGTTCTTC
CDR3aa: CASSYSSLAGEVNEQFF

d_gene: .
v_gene: TRBV10-3
abundance: .
j_gene: TRBJ2-5
CDR3nt: TGTGCCAACCAGGGCTATGAGCAGTACTTC
CDR3aa: CANQGYEQYF

d_gene: TRBD1
v_gene: TRBV12-3/TRBV12-4
abundance: once
j_gene: TRBJ2-7
CDR3nt: TGTGCCAGCAGTCAGAGGACAGGGGCCACCTACGAGCAGTACTTC
CDR3aa: CASSQRTGATYEQYF

d_gene: .
v_gene: TRBV7-2
abundance: .
j_gene: TRBJ2-7
CDR3nt: TGTGCCAGCAGCTTCGACGGGAGATGGAGCTCCTACGAGCAGTACTTC
CDR3aa: CASSFDGRWSSYEQYF

d_gene: TRBD2
v_gene: TRBV20-1
abundance: .
j_gene: TRBJ2-1
CDR3nt: TGCAGTGCTTATGCGCCGGGACTAGCGGGAGGGAGCTCCTACAATGAGCAGTTCTTC
CDR3aa: CSAYAPGLAGGSSYNEQFF

d_gene: .
v_gene: TRBV7-8
abundance: .
j_gene: TRBJ2-1
CDR3nt: TGTGCCAGCAGCTTAAATCCCCGGGCCTCAAGGTATAATGAGCAGTTCTTC
CDR3aa: CASSLNPRASRYNEQFF

d_gene: .
v_gene: TRBV29-1
abundance: few
j_gene: TRBJ2-3
CDR3nt: TGCAGCGTGGCTGACTCCCCCCTGGCGTATTTT
CDR3aa: CSVADSPLAYF

d_gene: TRBD2
v_gene: TRBV6-6
abundance: many
j_gene: TRBJ2-1
CDR3nt: TGTGCCAGCAGTTACTCGGGACTAGCGGGAGTTTACAATGAGCAGTTCTTC
CDR3aa: CASSYSGLAGVYNEQFF

d_gene: .
v_gene: TRBV18
abundance: few
j_gene: TRBJ2-7
CDR3nt: TGTGCCAGCTCACCACTACCCGGTACGGAGGGTTACGAGCAGTACTTC
CDR3aa: CASSPLPGTEGYEQYF

d_gene: .
v_gene: TRBV4-3
abundance: few
j_gene: TRBJ2-6
CDR3nt: TGCGCCAGCAGCTGGGACGGGGAGCACTCTGGGGCCAACGTCCTGACTTTC
CDR3aa: CASSWDGEHSGANVLTF

d_gene: .
v_gene: TRBV6-2/TRBV6-3
abundance: .
j_gene: TRBJ2-1
CDR3nt: TGTGCCAGCAGGCCAGTGAGACCCCTAGGGAATGAGCAGTTCTTC
CDR3aa: CASRPVRPLGNEQFF

d_gene: TRBD2
v_gene: TRBV12-3/TRBV12-4
abundance: once
j_gene: TRBJ2-1
CDR3nt: TGTGCCAGCAGGCTAACTAGCGGGAGGACGTTCTTC
CDR3aa: CASRLTSGRTFF

d_gene: TRBD1
v_gene: TRBV2
abundance: once
j_gene: TRBJ2-4
CDR3nt: TGTGCCAGCAGTCAACAGGGGGCCTTAGCCAAAAACATTCAGTACTTC
CDR3aa: CASSQQGALAKNIQYF

d_gene: TRBD2
v_gene: TRBV5-1
abundance: few
j_gene: TRBJ2-1
CDR3nt: TGCGCCAGCAGTCAGCTAGCGGGAGGGAACAATGAGCAGTTCTTC
CDR3aa: CASSQLAGGNNEQFF

d_gene: .
v_gene: TRBV29-1
abundance: .
j_gene: TRBJ1-2
CDR3nt: TGCAGCGTGGATCCTACAGGGAGCGGAAAGGATGGCTACACCTTC
CDR3aa: CSVDPTGSGKDGYTF

d_gene: TRBD2
v_gene: TRBV20-1
abundance: few
j_gene: TRBJ2-1
CDR3nt: TGCAGTGCTAGAGGGGGACTAGCGGAATCCTACAATGAGCAGTTCTTC
CDR3aa: CSARGGLAESYNEQFF

d_gene: TRBD1
v_gene: TRBV10-3
abundance: few
j_gene: TRBJ2-7
CDR3nt: TGTGCCATCAGTCCCGGGACAGGGGCCTACGAGCAGTACTTC
CDR3aa: CAISPGTGAYEQYF

d_gene: .
v_gene: TRBV10-3
abundance: few
j_gene: TRBJ2-1
CDR3nt: TGTGCCATCAGCTTCACGCTGCTAGGGGATTCCCCCTACAATGAGCAGTTCTTC
CDR3aa: CAISFTLLGDSPYNEQFF

d_gene: .
v_gene: TRBV5-6
abundance: .
j_gene: TRBJ2-1
CDR3nt: TGTGCCAGCAGCTTGGCCACTTGGAAGAATGAGCAGTTCTTC
CDR3aa: CASSLATWKNEQFF

d_gene: .
v_gene: TRBV7-9
abundance: .
j_gene: TRBJ2-1
CDR3nt: TGTGCCAGCAGCTCCCCGGAGGGCCGGGACAATGAGCAGTTCTTC
CDR3aa: CASSSPEGRDNEQFF

d_gene: .
v_gene: TRBV7-8
abundance: .
j_gene: TRBJ1-2
CDR3nt: TGTGCCAGCAGCTCCCGTGGGGGCGTCCATGGCTACACCTTC
CDR3aa: CASSSRGGVHGYTF

d_gene: .
v_gene: TRBV12-3/TRBV12-4
abundance: .
j_gene: TRBJ2-1
CDR3nt: TGTGCCAGCAGTTTAGTACTGGACTCCACCGGAAATGAGCAGTTCTTC
CDR3aa: CASSLVLDSTGNEQFF